This passage covers 6 T cell receptor beta chains from one sample sequenced in a study of PD-1 blockade in classical Hodgkin lymphoma. Some clones are missing from TCRdb's copy, which holds only in-frame ones; the method was immunoSEQ multiplex PCR. This table has 20,000 to 25,000 clones, about 80% appearing once. This sample's time point: cycle 4 day 1 (C4D1), after 6 weeks of nivolumab. All patients experienced relapse after autologous stem cell transplantation, and brentuximab vedotin exposure was variable. Sequencing used peripheral blood mononuclear cells (PBMCs), obtained before the fourth cycle of nivolumab. Receptor source: a human donor with classical Hodgkin lymphoma.

On this clone: This same CDR3 is encoded by further DNA sequences in the sample. This chain links TRBV29-1 with TRBJ2-1; 7 nucleotides agree with TRBD1. Germline values: CDR1 SQVTM, CDR2 ANQGSEA. The CDR3 is 13 amino acids. The V and J ends lost 6 bases and 3 bases, in that order; junction bases with no gene match: 5. Written as DNA, the CDR3 is TGCAGCGTAGGACAGGCCGGCTACAATGAGCAGTTCTTC. Translation gives CSVGQAGYNEQFF.

J is TRBJ2-4 and V is TRBV7-9, with 7 bases identical to TRBD1. CDR3 size: 17 residues. V was pared by 1 base and J by 0 bases, with 6 bases of the junction left unmatched. The germline CDR1 and CDR2 sequences are SEHNR and FQNEAQ (reference sequence). DNA for the CDR3: TGTGCCAGCAGCTTAGGACAGGGAAGTTTAGCCAAAAACATTCAGTACTTC. Protein product: CASSLGQGSLAKNIQYF. The full variable domain, rest sourced from reference TRBV7-9 and TRBJ2-4, is DTGVSQNPRHKITKRGQNVTFRCDPISEHNRLYWYRQTLGQGPEFLTYFQNEAQLEKSRLLSDRFSAERPKGSFSTLEIQRTEQGDSAMYLCASSLGQGSLAKNIQYFGAGTRLSVL.

This chain uses TRBV29-1 with TRBJ2-3, with D perhaps matching TRBD1 (6 bases). V was clipped by 4 bases and J by 6 bases, with 11 bases between them. Germline CDR1 and CDR2: SQVTM and ANQGSEA. CDR3 size: 12 residues. The CDR3 DNA is TGCAGCGTTGTGCAGGGGCTTGATACGCAGTATTTT. Residues: CSVVQGLDTQYF.

The chain joins TRBV19 to TRBJ2-7; maybe TRBD1 (5 bases). The CDR3 runs to 14 residues. The V end lost 1 base, the J end lost 0 bases, and 7 bases lay between the germline ends. The germline CDR1 and CDR2 sequences are LNHDA and SQIVND (reference sequence). As DNA, the CDR3 is TGTGCCAGTAGTATAGGTGACAGCTCCTACGAGCAGTACTTC. It codes for CASSIGDSSYEQYF. Based on the CDR3 plus reference TRBV19 and TRBJ2-7, the full variable domain is DGGITQSPKYLFRKEGQNVTLSCEQNLNHDAMYWYRQDPGQGLRLIYYSQIVNDFQKGDIAEGYSVSREKKESFPLTVTSAQKNPTAFYLCASSIGDSSYEQYFGPGTRLTVT.

The chain recombines TRBV29-1 with TRBJ2-1; 9 bases align to TRBD2. Unmatched junction bases numbered 3, after V lost 3 bases and J lost 3 bases. There are 14 residues in the CDR3. Germline assignment: CDR1 SQVTM and CDR2 ANQGSEA. CDR3 sequence (DNA): TGCAGCGTTGAGACTAGCGGACTCTACAATGAGCAGTTCTTC. It yields the protein CSVETSGLYNEQFF.

The chain joins TRBV10-3 to TRBJ1-2, with 10 positions matching TRBD1. V shed 7 bases and J 6 bases; nucleotides not matched to a gene: 2. Germline lookup yields CDR1 ENHRY and CDR2 SYGVKD. The CDR3 is 12 residues long. The CDR3 nucleotides read TGTGCCATCACCGGGACAGGGGATGGCTACACCTTC. Its translation: CAITGTGDGYTF.